The 17 T cell receptor beta chains given below trace back to one sample, sequenced in a study of tumor T cells in aggressive B-cell lymphoma. This table comes from immunoSEQ multiplex PCR, and its TCRdb copy is limited to in-frame clones, with some not included. The table has around 11,000 clones, over 75% seen once. The specimen sequenced was tumor tissue. The receptors come from an adult with diffuse large B cell lymphoma.

The rearrangement joins TRBV19 to TRBJ2-6; tentatively, D is TRBD1 (7 bases). The CDR3 is 18 amino acids. Trimming cost V 7 bases and J 0 bases, with 19 bases left between them. Germline lookup yields CDR1 LNHDA and CDR2 SQIVND (reference sequence). The CDR3 DNA is TGTGCCAGTACAGAGCAGGGGGGCACTTACTCTGGGGCCAACGTCCTGACTTTC. Protein sequence: CASTEQGGTYSGANVLTF.

V usage is TRBV7-8 and J usage is TRBJ1-1; D is uncertain. The germline CDR1 and CDR2 sequences are SGHVS and FQNEAQ. The CDR3 has 14 amino acids. V lost 4 bases, J lost 7 bases, and 16 bases lay in between. CDR3 amino acids: CASSYREFGGEAFF. CDR3 DNA: TGTGCCAGCAGCTACCGCGAATTTGGCGGTGAAGCTTTCTTT.

For the CDR3, the DNA is TGTGCCAGCCAGACAGGCCTAGGAGAGACCCAGTACTTC. Translated: CASQTGLGETQYF. This sequence joins TRBV18 and TRBJ2-5; maybe TRBD1 (6 bases). The germline V and J ends were trimmed by 8 bases and 4 bases, with 14 bases remaining between them. Germline CDR1 reads KGHSH; CDR2 reads LQKENI. The CDR3 extends over 13 amino acids.

This chain uses TRBV5-1 with TRBJ2-5, with TRBD2 matching 7 bases. The germline V gene encodes CDR1 SGHRS and CDR2 YFSETQ. With 9 bases clipped from V and 9 bases from J, the junction kept 17 bases outside the gene matches. CDR3 length equals 14 residues. CDR3 sequence: CATLCGGTREAQYF. CDR3 coding DNA: TGCGCCACCCTTTGTGGGGGGACTCGGGAGGCCCAGTACTTC.

The chain combines TRBV6-6 with TRBJ2-7; D remains ambiguous. The germline gives CDR1 MNHNY, CDR2 SVGAGI (reference sequence). The CDR3 consists of 14 residues. V shed 3 bases and J shed 3 bases, with 12 bases lying between them. DNA for the CDR3: TGTGCCAGCAGTTATGAGAATACCCTCTACGAGCAGTACTTC. This codes for CASSYENTLYEQYF.

In this sample, this clone turned up a few times. V is TRBV11-2 and J is TRBJ2-3, with a possible D match to TRBD2 (6 bases). Trimming shortened V by 4 bases and J by 8 bases, and 13 bases separated the two germline ends. The length of the CDR3 is 13 residues. Germline V gives CDR1 SGHAT, CDR2 FQNNGV. The CDR3 here is CASSSAGTGTQYF. CDR3 sequence (DNA): TGTGCCAGCAGCTCGGCGGGGACCGGTACGCAGTATTTT.

V usage is TRBV7-6 and J usage is TRBJ1-3; D is undetermined. Germline lookup yields CDR1 SGHVS and CDR2 FNYEAQ. The CDR3 extends over 14 amino acids. The V gene lost 5 bases and the J gene lost 4 bases, with 12 bases spanning the gap. The CDR3 nucleotides are TGTGCCAGCAGCGCGTCGTCCTTCGGAAACACCATATATTTT. Translating gives CASSASSFGNTIYF.

V gene TRBV4-2 combines with J gene TRBJ2-7; 7 bases align to TRBD1. Unmatched junction bases numbered 7, after V lost 3 bases and J lost 5 bases. CDR1 and CDR2 from the germline V gene are LGHNA and YNFKEQ. The CDR3 has 14 residues. CDR3: CASSQAGGRDEQYF. CDR3 coding DNA: TGTGCCAGCAGCCAGGCAGGGGGACGGGACGAGCAGTACTTC.

This clone was picked up a small number of times. This chain uses TRBV5-6 with TRBJ2-2, with 11 bases that match TRBD1. The V and J ends lost 6 bases and 3 bases, in that order; junction bases with no gene match: 13. Germline V CDR1 and CDR2: SGHDT, YYEEEE. This CDR3 region has 18 residues. CDR3 region: CASMGGLDRGLYTGELFF. The CDR3 region has the DNA TGTGCCAGCATGGGTGGTCTGGACAGGGGGCTTTACACCGGGGAGCTGTTTTTT.

The chain has TRBV27 and TRBJ1-1, with TRBD1 identical over 9 bases. The CDR3 length is 15 residues. V trimming: 5 bases; J trimming: 2 bases; junction bases outside the gene matches: 6. The germline V gene encodes CDR1 MNHEY and CDR2 SMNVEV (reference sequence). The CDR3: CASSRGTGQNTEAFF. The DNA of the CDR3 is TGTGCCAGCAGTCGGGGGACAGGGCAAAACACTGAAGCTTTCTTT.

The chain recombines TRBV28 with TRBJ1-1; D remains unclear. V was clipped by 1 base and J by 0 bases, with 6 bases between them. Germline loops: CDR1 MDHEN, CDR2 SYDVKM. The CDR3 sequence is 14 residues long. CDR3: CASSLSGLNTEAFF. The CDR3 nucleotides read TGTGCCAGCAGTTTATCGGGTTTGAACACTGAAGCTTTCTTT.

The V and J genes are TRBV6-5 and TRBJ1-2, with a weak D call TRBD1 (6 bases). The V gene lost 5 bases and the J gene lost 6 bases, with 13 bases spanning the gap. The germline V gene encodes CDR1 MNHEY and CDR2 SVGAGI. The CDR3 sequence is 13 residues long. CDR3 DNA sequence: TGTGCCAGCAGTAATGGACAGCACAATGGCTACACCTTC. Protein product: CASSNGQHNGYTF.

The chain employs TRBV10-3 and TRBJ2-3; 7 nucleotides agree with TRBD2. V was clipped by 2 bases and J by 1 base; unmatched bases: 6. The V gene's germline CDR1 is ENHRY and CDR2 SYGVKD. This CDR3 has 16 residues. CDR3 protein: CAISEAAGWGTDTQYF. The CDR3 DNA follows: TGTGCCATCAGTGAGGCAGCGGGATGGGGCACAGATACGCAGTATTTT.

The chain couples TRBV28 to TRBJ1-5; D gene unclear. The ends were cut back, 6 bases at V and 4 bases at J, with 7 bases in the middle. This CDR3 is built from 12 residues. Germline lookup yields CDR1 MDHEN and CDR2 SYDVKM. The DNA of the CDR3 is TGTGCCAGCAGGCCAGATAATCAGCCCCAGCATTTT. It is translated as CASRPDNQPQHF. The full variable domain, with the rest looked up from reference TRBV28 and TRBJ1-5, is DVKVTQSSRYLVKRTGEKVFLECVQDMDHENMFWYRQDPGLGLRLIYFSYDVKMKEKGDIPEGYSVSREKKERFSLILESASTNQTSMYLCASRPDNQPQHFGDGTRLSIL.

The chain has TRBV25-1 and TRBJ1-4; 9 bases fit TRBD1. V gave up 5 bases and J gave up 5 bases; unmatched junction bases: 6. CDR1 and CDR2 (germline): MGHDK, SYGVNS. This CDR3 comprises 15 residues. The CDR3: CASSSTGTGNEKLFF. CDR3 in DNA: TGTGCCAGCAGTTCGACCGGGACAGGGAATGAAAAACTGTTTTTT.

The V gene is TRBV9, the J gene TRBJ2-3, with D perhaps matching TRBD2 (7 bases). In germline, CDR1 is SGDLS, CDR2 YYNGEE. V was cut by 3 bases and J by 6 bases, with 17 bases left in between. The CDR3 sequence is 15 residues long. In DNA form, the CDR3 reads TGTGCCAGCAGCGAGACACGGGGGGCTGTCGATACGCAGTATTTT. This translates into CASSETRGAVDTQYF.

Only one count was recorded for this clone. This chain uses TRBV4-3 with TRBJ2-7, with 8 bases lining up with TRBD2. The CDR3 has 14 residues. Germline lookup yields CDR1 LGHNA and CDR2 YSLEER. V gave up 4 bases and J gave up 2 bases; unmatched junction bases: 4. DNA for the CDR3: TGCGCCAGCAGCCCTGGACTAGCTGCCTACGAGCAGTACTTC. Translation gives CASSPGLAAYEQYF.